Listed here is a single T cell receptor beta chain. The data originate from a study of T cells in Graves' hyperthyroidism and ophthalmopathy. The investigators amplified TCR beta CDR3 regions from RNA transcripts. With the HTBI primer set, the TCR CDR3 went through a first round of RT-PCR. Each CDR3 protein gets one entry after TCRdb re-called the multiplex PCR reads with MiXCR. Seen here are 300,000 to 350,000 distinct CDR3 sequences, roughly 14% observed once, and the top ten hold around 23%. Trimming removed 0 bases from V and 1 base from J; junction bases left unmatched: 4. The CDR3 totals 16 residues. Germline loops: CDR1 SGDLS, CDR2 YYNGEE.

The clonotype was recovered from a woman aged 30 to 39 with Graves' hyperthyroidism. The chain employs TRBV9 and TRBJ1-5, with 7 bases identical to TRBD1. The sample was blood. In nucleotides, the CDR3 is TGTGCCAGCAGCGTAGGGGACAGACCGAGCAATCAGCCCCAGCATTTT. Translated: CASSVGDRPSNQPQHF.